These 9 T cell receptor beta chains were sequenced from one sample in a study of T cells in Graves' hyperthyroidism and ophthalmopathy. It was RNA transcripts that yielded the amplified TCR beta CDR3 regions. Primed by the HTBI set, a first-round RT-PCR was run on the TCR CDR3. TCRdb analysed the multiplex PCR reads with MiXCR anew, one entry per CDR3 protein. The sample holds about 720,000 distinct CDR3 sequences, about a sixth seen once. Sequenced sample: blood. Every receptor here comes from a man aged 18 to 35 with Graves' hyperthyroidism.

This clonotype was seen at least ten times. This chain joins TRBV6-1 and TRBJ2-7, with no clear D. The germline V gene encodes CDR1 MNHNS and CDR2 SASEGT. V shed 5 bases and J shed 6 bases, with 14 bases lying between them. The CDR3 has 13 residues. The CDR3 nucleotides are TGTGCCAGCAGTTCCCAGGTGTCTAGCGAGCAGTACTTC. Its translation is CASSSQVSSEQYF.

This clonotype was observed at least ten times. V and J are TRBV28 and TRBJ2-1; D gene uncertain. The length of the CDR3 is 11 residues. Trimming took off 2 bases at V and 8 bases at J, with 4 bases between the two ends. Germline V gene sequence: CDR1 MDHEN, CDR2 SYDVKM. CDR3 in amino acids: CASSLEYEQFF. Here the CDR3 DNA reads TGTGCCAGCAGTTTAGAGTATGAGCAGTTCTTC.

This clonotype was counted many times. J is TRBJ2-7 and V is TRBV28; D assignment may be TRBD1 or TRBD2 (5 bases each). The CDR3 loop spans 15 amino acids. Germline V lookup: CDR1 MDHEN, CDR2 SYDVKM. The V end lost 6 bases, the J end lost 0 bases, and 15 bases lay between the germline ends. The CDR3 protein is CASSPTGASSYEQYF. CDR3 in DNA: TGTGCCAGCAGCCCCACCGGGGCGAGCTCCTACGAGCAGTACTTC.

At least ten counts were recorded for this clonotype. This chain links TRBV12-3 or TRBV12-4 with TRBJ1-5; weak D call: TRBD1 (5 bases). V was clipped by 1 base and J by 7 bases, with 8 bases between them. The CDR3 length is 13 residues. Written as DNA, the CDR3 is TGTGCCAGCAGTTTAGTATGGGGGCAGCCCCAGCATTTT. Protein sequence: CASSLVWGQPQHF.

This sequence joins TRBV10-3 and TRBJ2-1, with D possibly TRBD2 on 6 matching bases. Germline CDR1 is ENHRY and CDR2 is SYGVKD. The CDR3 sequence is 13 residues long. Trimming pared 9 bases from V and 4 bases from J, leaving 13 bases between. In DNA, the CDR3 is TGTGCCATTTCCGGGACTGCTTACAATGAGCAGTTCTTC. As protein: CAISGTAYNEQFF.

V gene TRBV7-9 combines with J gene TRBJ2-5; D not certain. Trimming cost V 2 bases and J 1 base, with 8 bases left between them. The germline CDR1 and CDR2 sequences are SEHNR and FQNEAQ (reference sequence). This CDR3 has 14 residues. The CDR3 reads CASSLSQSQETQYF. The CDR3 DNA reads TGTGCCAGCAGCTTATCACAGTCCCAAGAGACCCAGTACTTC.

On this clonotype: This may be a read error, as it is one base from a much larger clone. V is TRBV19 and J is TRBJ2-7, with D perhaps given as TRBD1 or TRBD2 (5 bases each). This CDR3 region has 13 residues. V was clipped by 5 bases and J by 5 bases, with 13 bases between them. Per germline, CDR1 LNHDA and CDR2 SQIVND (reference sequence). This CDR3 reads CASSWDRTHEQYF. CDR3 bases: TGTGCCAGTAGTTGGGACCGCACCCACGAGCAGTACTTC.

This clonotype was detected many times. V usage is TRBV28 and J usage is TRBJ2-3; 11 bases match TRBD2. V trimming: 2 bases; J trimming: 3 bases; junction bases outside the gene matches: 7. Germline V lookup: CDR1 MDHEN, CDR2 SYDVKM. The CDR3 is 17 residues long. CDR3 DNA: TGTGCCAGCAGTTTAGAGTTAGCGGGAGGGCGGACAGATACGCAGTATTTT. Encoded protein: CASSLELAGGRTDTQYF.

This clonotype was seen ten or more times. The chain uses TRBV2 and TRBJ1-1; no definite D call. V was cut by 7 bases and J by 5 bases, with 17 bases left in between. Per germline, CDR1 SNHLY and CDR2 FYNNEI. The CDR3 sequence is 14 residues long. CDR3 bases: TGTGCCAGCAATACCCCGGGCTCTGGGACTGAAGCTTTCTTT. It codes for CASNTPGSGTEAFF.